This T cell receptor (beta chain) was identified during a study of cytomegalovirus exposure and HLA in healthy donors. Vbeta (60) and Jbeta (13) primers were used in the PCR. Generated by immunoSEQ multiplex PCR, the TCRdb table keeps only in-frame clones and is missing some. Among 150,000 to 200,000 clones listed, 60% to 80% were seen once. Germline assignment: CDR1 MRHNA and CDR2 SNTAGT. The CDR3 runs to 17 residues. V lost 3 bases and J lost 1; bases outside the gene matches: 4. This clone has more than one count but fewer than ten. The sample consisted of PBMCs. This chain links TRBV6-4 with TRBJ2-1, with 12 bases matching TRBD2. This receptor was identified in a man in his forties or fifties in good health and CMV-seropositive. The CDR3 is CASSEAGLAGSYNEQFF. CDR3 DNA: TGTGCCAGCAGTGAAGCTGGACTAGCGGGATCCTACAATGAGCAGTTCTTC.